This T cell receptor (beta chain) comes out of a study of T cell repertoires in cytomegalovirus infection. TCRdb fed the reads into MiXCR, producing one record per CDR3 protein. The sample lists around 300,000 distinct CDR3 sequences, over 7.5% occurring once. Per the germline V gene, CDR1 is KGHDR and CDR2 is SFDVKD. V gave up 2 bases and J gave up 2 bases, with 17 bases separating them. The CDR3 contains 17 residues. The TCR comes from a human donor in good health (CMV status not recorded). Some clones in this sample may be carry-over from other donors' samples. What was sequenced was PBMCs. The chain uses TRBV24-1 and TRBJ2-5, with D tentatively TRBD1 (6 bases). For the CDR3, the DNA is TGTGCCACCAGTGATTATAAGTCCCGTGGGACACAAGAGACCCAGTACTTC. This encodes CATSDYKSRGTQETQYF.